The 12 T cell receptor beta chains listed next were all sequenced from one sample in a study of blood T cell repertoires in COVID-19. The assay was immunoSEQ multiplex PCR, and TCRdb's table has in-frame clones only and misses some. The sample contains about 430,000 clones, 70% to 90% of which appear only once. Sequencing was done on a sample of PBMCs or T cells enriched from blood (not recorded which). All receptors come from a woman between 18 and 29 years old who had been exposed to COVID-19.

The chain recombines TRBV7-2 with TRBJ2-3; 9 bases map to TRBD1. The CDR3 spans 18 residues. Per the germline V gene, CDR1 is SGHTA and CDR2 is FQGNSA. J lost 0 bases, V lost 1 base, and 8 bases had no gene match. CDR3 in DNA: TGTGCCAGCAGCTTAGAGGGGACAGGGACCCCTAGCACAGATACGCAGTATTTT. This encodes CASSLEGTGTPSTDTQYF. The variable domain in full, with the rest retrieved from reference TRBV7-2 and TRBJ2-3, is GAGVSQSPSNKVTEKGKDVELRCDPISGHTALYWYRQSLGQGLEFLIYFQGNSAPDKSGLPSDRFSAERTGGSVSTLTIQRTQQEDSAVYLCASSLEGTGTPSTDTQYFGPGTRLTVL.

This chain connects TRBV2 to TRBJ1-5; D is perhaps TRBD1 (6 bases). CDR3 size: 16 residues. CDR1 and CDR2 from the germline V gene are SNHLY and FYNNEI. Trimming took 8 bases from V and 0 from J, leaving 17 bases between them. CDR3 nucleotide sequence: TGTGCCAGCCGAGGAGGGGGGGGAAATAGCAATCAGCCCCAGCATTTT. Translating gives CASRGGGGNSNQPQHF.

The V and J genes are TRBV18 and TRBJ2-2; TRBD2 aligns across 7 bases. Germline V gives CDR1 KGHSH, CDR2 LQKENI. V lost 3 bases and J lost 4; bases outside the gene matches: 5. This CDR3 is 15 amino acids long. The CDR3 region has the DNA TGTGCCAGCTCACCGGACGCGGGAGCCACCGGGGAGCTGTTTTTT. It is translated as CASSPDAGATGELFF. Combining the CDR3 with reference TRBV18 and TRBJ2-2 gives the whole variable domain NAGVMQNPRHLVRRRGQEARLRCSPMKGHSHVYWYRQLPEEGLKFMVYLQKENIIDESGMPKERFSAEFPKEGPSILRIQQVVRGDSAAYFCASSPDAGATGELFFGEGSRLTVL.

This chain links TRBV5-8 with TRBJ2-5; 7 bases align to TRBD2. This CDR3 comprises 14 residues. Per germline, CDR1 SGHTS and CDR2 YDEGEE. V shed 4 bases and J 7 bases; nucleotides not matched to a gene: 10. The CDR3 region is CASSGTSAHLTQYF. CDR3 nucleotides: TGTGCCAGCAGCGGTACTAGCGCCCATTTGACCCAGTACTTC.

CDR3 region: CASSSGTGGSYEQYF. CDR3 nucleotides: TGTGCCAGCAGCTCCGGGACAGGGGGTTCCTACGAGCAGTACTTC. The chain recombines TRBV5-5 with TRBJ2-7; TRBD1 agrees at 11 bases. Germline lookup yields CDR1 SGHKS and CDR2 YYEKEE (reference sequence). V shed 3 bases, J shed 1 base, and the junction held 3 bases outside the gene matches. The length of the CDR3 is 15 residues.

This clone was counted a single time. The gene calls are TRBV18 and TRBJ2-7, with 10 nucleotides matching TRBD2. Germline V CDR1 and CDR2: KGHSH, LQKENI. V gave up 0 bases and J gave up 1 base; unmatched junction bases: 6. The CDR3 is made up of 17 amino acids. CDR3 protein: CASSPPLAGAGSYEQYF. The CDR3 DNA follows: TGTGCCAGCTCACCACCTCTAGCGGGAGCTGGGTCCTACGAGCAGTACTTC.

This chain uses TRBV7-6 with TRBJ2-3; no reliable D call. Trimming shortened V by 2 bases and J by 4 bases, and 13 bases separated the two germline ends. The CDR3 is 15 amino acids. CDR1 is SGHVS and CDR2 is FNYEAQ in the germline V gene. DNA for the CDR3: TGTGCCAGCAGCTTAAACCCAAACAAACCAGATACGCAGTATTTT. It yields the protein CASSLNPNKPDTQYF.

This clone occurred once. The chain combines TRBV28 with TRBJ2-6; 8 nucleotides agree with TRBD2. Germline assignment: CDR1 MDHEN and CDR2 SYDVKM. This CDR3 has 14 amino acids. V gave up 8 bases and J gave up 4 bases; unmatched junction bases: 4. The CDR3 DNA reads TGTGCCAGCGTTAGCGGGAAGGGGGCCAACGTCCTGACTTTC. It is translated as CASVSGKGANVLTF. The full variable domain, in which reference TRBV28 and TRBJ2-6 provide the parts outside the CDR3, is DVKVTQSSRYLVKRTGEKVFLECVQDMDHENMFWYRQDPGLGLRLIYFSYDVKMKEKGDIPEGYSVSREKKERFSLILESASTNQTSMYLCASVSGKGANVLTFGAGSRLTVL.

The sample holds a few counts of this clone. The V call is TRBV28, the J call TRBJ1-2, with D maybe TRBD1 (5 bases). The CDR3 covers 13 residues. Trimming removed 6 bases from V and 5 bases from J, with 13 bases in between. Germline assignment: CDR1 MDHEN and CDR2 SYDVKM. The CDR3 nucleotides are TGTGCCAGCAGCCTTGTCCAGGGTTATGGCTACACCTTC. Translating it yields CASSLVQGYGYTF.

This clone was detected only a few times. The V call is TRBV10-2, the J call TRBJ2-1; possibly TRBD2 for D (5 bases). V lost 8 bases to trimming and J lost 0 bases, with 14 bases between them. The CDR3 has 15 amino acids. Germline V gene lookup returns CDR1 WSHSY and CDR2 SAAADI. The CDR3 sequence: CASQTTVSSYNEQFF. DNA of the CDR3: TGCGCCAGCCAGACTACCGTGAGCTCCTACAATGAGCAGTTCTTC.

The chain joins TRBV24-1 to TRBJ1-2; no firm D call. Germline V CDR1 and CDR2: KGHDR, SFDVKD. The CDR3 spans 16 residues. Deletions cut 2 bases from V and 0 bases from J, with 12 bases between. This CDR3 is CATSDSRGRSNYGYTF. For the CDR3, the DNA is TGTGCCACCAGTGATTCTAGAGGGAGATCTAACTATGGCTACACCTTC.

V gene TRBV3-1 (or the pseudogene TRBV3-2) combines with J gene TRBJ1-1, with a tentative D call TRBD1 (5 bases). Trimming removed 0 bases at V and 10 bases at J, with 9 bases between. CDR3 length: 12 residues. Germline lookup yields CDR1 LGHDT and CDR2 YNNKEL (reference sequence). The CDR3 is CASSQDWGVAFF. DNA for the CDR3: TGTGCCAGCAGCCAAGATTGGGGCGTAGCTTTCTTT.